The T cell receptor (beta chain) under discussion was sequenced for a study of T cells after yellow fever vaccination. Study background: Fractions of limited cellularity were prepared by means of SMART-Seq v4 Ultra Low Input. Study observations and caveats: A weaker but faster secondary response was observed, peaking on day 5 versus 15. Repertoires sorted by FACS could include abundant clonotypes that are contaminants from the bulk population.

Notes on this clonotype: Its cognate antigen is unknown.

The CDR3 sequence is 16 residues long. The germline gives CDR1 SGHAT, CDR2 FQNNGV. The V gene lost 1 base and the J gene lost 1 base, with 10 bases spanning the gap. Conversion of TCR transcripts into cDNA relied on 5'RACE template switching, which added a universal primer site and UMIs. TCRdb redid the calling of the 5' RACE reads with MiXCR, one entry per CDR3 protein. This repertoire shows around 310,000 distinct CDR3 sequences, about 4.5% found once; its top ten account for roughly 19%. The chain links TRBV11-2 to TRBJ2-2, with D hard to call. The receptor comes from a man aged 18 to 30 who received the YFV17D yellow fever vaccine. The input for sequencing was PBMCs, taken 15 days after the yellow fever booster vaccination. CDR3 loop: CASSLGRFVNTGELFF. CDR3 DNA: TGTGCCAGCAGCTTAGGACGGTTTGTGAACACCGGGGAGCTGTTTTTT.